A selection of T cell receptor beta chains follows, all from one sample in a study of spatial heterogeneity in lung cancer. One entry per CDR3 protein results from TCRdb running MiXCR on the 5' RACE reads. The sample lists tens of thousands of distinct CDR3 sequences; around 6.9% were seen once. Sequencing was performed on PBMCs, taken at follow-up. The receptors come from a male donor with early-stage non-small cell lung cancer. Both conserved end residues are part of each CDR3. The order of the fields is J gene, V gene, clone size, D gene, CDR3 DNA, CDR3 protein. D genes are given only for firm matches. Some rows have no size entry. The others give once, few or many, or a class for an expanded clone.

>TRBJ2-3|TRBV24-1|.|.
TGTGCCACGTCTGGGAGCACAGATACGCAGTATTTT
CATSGSTDTQYF
>TRBJ1-1|TRBV4-2|.|.
TGTGCCAGCAGCCAATTAAGCCGCCGGGGTGAAGCTTTCTTT
CASSQLSRRGEAFF
>TRBJ1-1|TRBV29-1|many|.
TGCAGCGTTGCTGGGGCAGGGCCTGAACCTTTCTTT
CSVAGAGPEPFF
>TRBJ2-2|TRBV5-1|many|.
TGCGCCAGCAGCCCAGGTACCGGGGCGATATACACCGGGGAGCTGTTTTTT
CASSPGTGAIYTGELFF
>TRBJ2-5|TRBV7-3|many|.
TGTGCCAGCAGCTTAGAGGGCGGGTTCGAGACCCAGTACTTC
CASSLEGGFETQYF
>TRBJ2-3|TRBV29-1|many|.
TGCAGCGTTGATACCTTAGTGGGCACAGATACGCAGTATTTT
CSVDTLVGTDTQYF
>TRBJ2-7|TRBV6-5|.|TRBD1
TGTGCCAGCAGTTCCTCCGGGAGCAGGGGGCGACCATACGAGCAGTACTTC
CASSSSGSRGRPYEQYF
>TRBJ2-7|TRBV2|many|.
TGTGCCAGCAGTGATGGACTCATAAGGGGGGAGCAGTACTTC
CASSDGLIRGEQYF
>TRBJ2-5|TRBV12-3/TRBV12-4|many|TRBD2
TGTGCCAGCAGCTATAGCGGGGGGGCCCCCAAGACCCAGTACTTC
CASSYSGGAPKTQYF
>TRBJ2-7|TRBV5-1|many|.
TGCGCCAGCAGCTTCTTTACAGGGGACTGGACAGCCTCCTACGAGCAGTACTTC
CASSFFTGDWTASYEQYF
>TRBJ2-5|TRBV7-6|many|.
TGTGCCAGCAGACCCATGGCTAGCAGCCAAGAGACCCAGTACTTC
CASRPMASSQETQYF
>TRBJ2-1|TRBV29-1|.|.
TGCAGCGCCCGGGGGCCTTACAATGAGCAGTTCTTC
CSARGPYNEQFF
>TRBJ2-1|TRBV10-1|many|TRBD2
TGCGCCAGCAGTATAACTCCGGGGGGGCCTAACGACAATGAGCAGTTCTTC
CASSITPGGPNDNEQFF
>TRBJ2-7|TRBV6-6|many|.
TGTGCCAGCAGTGTTTGGGGGGGCGGCGACGAGCAGTACTTC
CASSVWGGGDEQYF
>TRBJ2-5|TRBV1|many|.
TGCACCAGCAGCCAAGATGGGGAAAGTACAGGGGAGTCGGAGACCCAGTACTTC
CTSSQDGESTGESETQYF
>TRBJ1-2|TRBV10-3|.|TRBD1
TGTGCCATCAGTGGTGGACAGGCTGATAACTATGGCTACACCTTC
CAISGGQADNYGYTF
>TRBJ1-2|TRBV30|many|.
TGTGCCTGGAGTGTACTCGGCACTAACTATGGCTACACCTTC
CAWSVLGTNYGYTF
>TRBJ1-6|TRBV18|many|TRBD1
TGTGCCAGCTCACCAAATAACAGGGGACGAGATTCACCCCTCCACTTT
CASSPNNRGRDSPLHF
>TRBJ2-5|TRBV18|many|TRBD2
TGTGCCAGCTCACCACGACCTAGCGGGGAAGAGACCCAGTACTTC
CASSPRPSGEETQYF
>TRBJ2-7|TRBV20-1|.|TRBD1
TGCAGTGCTAGGGGACAGGGGCGTTACGAGCAGTACTTC
CSARGQGRYEQYF
>TRBJ2-3|TRBV18|many|.
TGTGCCAGCTCACCAGGTGGTGGGGCGCGGACAGATACGCAGTATTTT
CASSPGGGARTDTQYF
>TRBJ1-1|TRBV7-2|many|.
TGTGCCAGCATCCAGAGGGGGGGGATTGAAGCTTTCTTT
CASIQRGGIEAFF
>TRBJ2-3|TRBV7-9|many|TRBD2
TGTGCCAGCAGCCCCGGGACTAGCGGGGTTAGCACAGATACGCAGTATTTT
CASSPGTSGVSTDTQYF
>TRBJ2-3|TRBV29-1|.|TRBD1
TGCAGCGTTGGCAGGGGGATGGATACGCAGTATTTT
CSVGRGMDTQYF
>TRBJ1-6|TRBV11-2|many|.
TGTGCCAGCAGTTTTGATTACTCCTATAATTCACCCCTCCACTTT
CASSFDYSYNSPLHF
>TRBJ1-2|TRBV20-1|many|.
TGCAGTGCTAGAGAACAAAGCGGCGGCTACACCTTC
CSAREQSGGYTF
>TRBJ2-7|TRBV9|many|.
TGTGCCAGCAGCCGTGAGGGGACCGCCTACGAGCAGTACTTC
CASSREGTAYEQYF
>TRBJ1-1|TRBV20-1|many|.
TGCAGTGCAGTAGTAAGTCGGTCCCTCACTGAAGCTTTCTTT
CSAVVSRSLTEAFF
>TRBJ2-5|TRBV6-5|many|.
TGTGCCAGCAGTTACTCGATAGACTTCCCCCAGGAGACCCAGTACTTC
CASSYSIDFPQETQYF
>TRBJ2-1|TRBV19|.|.
TGTGCCAGTAGTATCCAGGACAACTACAATGAGCAGTTCTTC
CASSIQDNYNEQFF
>TRBJ1-4|TRBV21-1|many|.
TGTGCCAGCAGCAAAGAGTGGGCAGGGGTTAGGGCAACTAATGAAAAACTGTTTTTT
CASSKEWAGVRATNEKLFF
>TRBJ1-1|TRBV7-8|many|.
TGTGCCAGCAGCTTAGGGAGATTCACTGAAGCTTTCTTT
CASSLGRFTEAFF
>TRBJ1-2|TRBV20-1|many|TRBD1
TGCAGTGCTAGACGTACGGGACAGGGGAATAACTATGGCTACACCTTC
CSARRTGQGNNYGYTF
>TRBJ2-1|TRBV6-5|many|TRBD2
TGTGCCAGCAGTTGGCGGACTAGCGGGGTAGAACAGTTCTTC
CASSWRTSGVEQFF
>TRBJ2-3|TRBV5-4|few|.
TGTGCCAGCAGTCTGCTAATACTAGCCAACACAGATACGCAGTATTTT
CASSLLILANTDTQYF
>TRBJ1-5|TRBV10-3|many|TRBD1
TGTGCCATCAGTGAGTCGGACAGGTTGGAGCCCCAGCATTTT
CAISESDRLEPQHF
>TRBJ2-7|TRBV12-3/TRBV12-4|many|TRBD1
TGTGCCAGCAGTTTCGAACTTGGACAGGTCTCTGCCTACGAGCAGTACTTC
CASSFELGQVSAYEQYF
>TRBJ1-2|TRBV9|many|.
TGTGCCAGCAGCGTAGAGGCCCCCAACGGGGGCCCCACTAACTATGGCTACACCTTC
CASSVEAPNGGPTNYGYTF
>TRBJ1-5|TRBV6-1|many|TRBD1
TGTGCCAGCAGTGAAAATAGAGACAGGGCCCTAGGTCAGCCCCAGCATTTT
CASSENRDRALGQPQHF
>TRBJ2-1|TRBV12-3/TRBV12-4|many|TRBD2
TGTGCCAGCAGTTTATCGATTCTAGCGGGCAATGAGCAGTTCTTC
CASSLSILAGNEQFF
>TRBJ2-2|TRBV19|.|.
TGTGCCACCGACAACCCCGGGACAACGAACACCGGGGAGCTGTTTTTT
CATDNPGTTNTGELFF
>TRBJ1-5|TRBV12-3/TRBV12-4|many|.
TGTGCCAGCAGCGACCGGGACGGCAATCAGCCCCAGCATTTT
CASSDRDGNQPQHF
>TRBJ2-1|TRBV20-1|many|TRBD2
TGCAGTGCTAGAGTAGGGTTGAGTACTAGCGGCTACAATGAGCAGTTCTTC
CSARVGLSTSGYNEQFF
>TRBJ1-6|TRBV7-3|many|TRBD1
TGTGCCAGCAGCCCGCAGGGGGCTAATTCACCCCTCCACTTT
CASSPQGANSPLHF
>TRBJ2-1|TRBV3-1|few|TRBD1
TGTGCCAGCAGCCGGGACAGGGGCCCGTACAATGAGCAGTTCTTC
CASSRDRGPYNEQFF
>TRBJ2-1|TRBV19|few|TRBD2
TGTGCCAGTACCCCGACTAGCGGGGGGGCAGATGAGCAGTTCTTC
CASTPTSGGADEQFF
>TRBJ2-3|TRBV29-1|few|.
TGCAGCGTTGAACAGTGGACGCAGTATTTT
CSVEQWTQYF
>TRBJ2-5|TRBV19|.|TRBD1
TGTGCCAGTAGTCCGAGACAGGGATCAGAGACCCAGTACTTC
CASSPRQGSETQYF
>TRBJ1-2|TRBV7-9|many|.
TGTGCCAGCAGCTCTCCCCCCCTGGCAGGGGCCGGCTACACCTTC
CASSSPPLAGAGYTF
>TRBJ2-1|TRBV7-3|many|.
TGTGCCAGCAGCTTAAGTGGAGGGTATTTTGACAATGAGCAGTTCTTC
CASSLSGGYFDNEQFF
>TRBJ2-2|TRBV6-2/TRBV6-3|many|.
TGTGCCAGCACTGGGACCGGGGAGCTGTTTTTT
CASTGTGELFF
>TRBJ2-3|TRBV5-6|few|TRBD1
TGTGCCAGCAGCGACAGGGTTAGCACAGATACGCAGTATTTT
CASSDRVSTDTQYF
>TRBJ1-1|TRBV3-1|many|.
TGTGCCAGCAGCCCGGGGAGGGGAGGGGGCACTGAAGCTTTCTTT
CASSPGRGGGTEAFF
>TRBJ2-3|TRBV4-2|.|TRBD2
TGTGCCAGCAGCCAAGACAGAAGCGGGGATAGCACAGATACGCAGTATTTT
CASSQDRSGDSTDTQYF
>TRBJ2-1|TRBV7-6|many|.
TGTGCCAGCAGCTTAGGGGCCGTTGGGGGCCTGTTCTTC
CASSLGAVGGLFF
>TRBJ2-5|TRBV27|many|.
TGTGCCAGCAGTTTATTGGGGTCGGAGACCCAGTACTTC
CASSLLGSETQYF
>TRBJ1-2|TRBV6-1|many|.
TGTGCCAGCAACGAACCAGGGGACCTCTATGGCTACACCTTC
CASNEPGDLYGYTF
>TRBJ1-2|TRBV7-8|many|.
TGTGCCAGCAGCTTAGCGTCTAGGGGCGGGAGTGGCTACACCTTC
CASSLASRGGSGYTF
>TRBJ2-5|TRBV7-8|many|.
TGTGCCAGCAGCTCCTACGGGGCCCTGGCAAGCGAGACCCAGTACTTC
CASSSYGALASETQYF
>TRBJ2-3|TRBV5-1|many|TRBD1
TGCGCCAGCAGCTTGTCAGGGGGAACTAGCACAGATACGCAGTATTTT
CASSLSGGTSTDTQYF